One and the same sample provided the 2 T cell receptor beta chains below, sequenced in a study of identical twins. TCRdb used MiXCR to reprocess the 5' RACE reads, holding one entry per CDR3 protein. The table records fewer than 900,000 distinct CDR3 sequences, about 20% of them present only once. The data were also submitted as part of a second study, on T cells expressing NK-cell markers.

Sample: PBMCs. These receptor sequences come from a woman between 18 and 30 years old in good health.

CDR3 protein: CASSSKPGPEDEKLFF. In DNA, the CDR3 is TGCGCCAGCAGCTCTAAGCCGGGACCTGAGGATGAAAAACTGTTTTTT. V and J are TRBV5-1 and TRBJ1-4; weak D call: TRBD1 (5 bases). Per germline, CDR1 SGHRS and CDR2 YFSETQ. The V end was cut by 3 bases, the J end by 6 bases, with 18 bases between. CDR3 length: 16 residues.

In this sample, this clonotype turned up many times. This chain uses TRBV12-3 or TRBV12-4 with TRBJ1-6, with D perhaps matching TRBD1 (5 bases). This CDR3 contains 14 residues. The V and J ends lost 10 bases and 7 bases respectively, with 17 bases between them. DNA for the CDR3: TGTGCCATTAGGGAGGGGAGGTACAATTCACCCCTCCACTTT. Encoded protein: CAIREGRYNSPLHF.